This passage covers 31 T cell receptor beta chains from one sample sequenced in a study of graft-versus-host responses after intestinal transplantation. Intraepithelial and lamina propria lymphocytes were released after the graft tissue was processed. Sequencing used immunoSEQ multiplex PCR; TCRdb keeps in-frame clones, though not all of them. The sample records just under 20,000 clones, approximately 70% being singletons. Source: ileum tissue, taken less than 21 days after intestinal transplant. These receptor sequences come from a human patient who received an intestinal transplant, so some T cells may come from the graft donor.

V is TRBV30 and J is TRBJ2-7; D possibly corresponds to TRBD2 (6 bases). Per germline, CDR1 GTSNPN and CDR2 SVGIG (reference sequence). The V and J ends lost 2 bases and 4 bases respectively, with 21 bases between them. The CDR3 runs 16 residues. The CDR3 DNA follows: TGTGCCTGGAGTCCACCCTCTTGGGGGGACCTTTACGAGCAGTACTTC. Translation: CAWSPPSWGDLYEQYF.

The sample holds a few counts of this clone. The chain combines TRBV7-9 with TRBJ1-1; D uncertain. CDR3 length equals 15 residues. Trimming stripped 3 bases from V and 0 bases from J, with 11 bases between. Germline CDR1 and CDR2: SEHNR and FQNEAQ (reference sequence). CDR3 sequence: CASSFIHGMNTEAFF. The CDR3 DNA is TGTGCCAGCAGCTTCATTCACGGGATGAACACTGAAGCTTTCTTT.

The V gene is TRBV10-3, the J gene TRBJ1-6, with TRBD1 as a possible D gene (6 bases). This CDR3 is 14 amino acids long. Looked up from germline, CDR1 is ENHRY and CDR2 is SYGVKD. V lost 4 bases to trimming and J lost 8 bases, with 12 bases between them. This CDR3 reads CAISGDQGHSPLHF. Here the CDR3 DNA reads TGTGCCATCAGTGGGGACCAGGGGCATTCACCCCTCCACTTT.

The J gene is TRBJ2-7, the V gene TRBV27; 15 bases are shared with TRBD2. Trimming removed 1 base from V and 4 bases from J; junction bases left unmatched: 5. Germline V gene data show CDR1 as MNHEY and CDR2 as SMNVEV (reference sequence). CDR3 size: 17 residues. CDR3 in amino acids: CASSLLGLAGGRYEQYF. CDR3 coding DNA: TGTGCCAGCAGTTTATTGGGACTAGCGGGAGGTCGTTACGAGCAGTACTTC.

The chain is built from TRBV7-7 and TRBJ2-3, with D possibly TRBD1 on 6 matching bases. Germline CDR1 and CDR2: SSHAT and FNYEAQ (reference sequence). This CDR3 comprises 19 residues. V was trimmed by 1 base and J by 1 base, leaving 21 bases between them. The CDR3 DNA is TGTGCCAGCAGCTTAGAGCCCGTTTGGGGGCGATGGGGCACAGATACGCAGTATTTT. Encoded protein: CASSLEPVWGRWGTDTQYF.

The CDR3 DNA sequence: TGTGCCAGCAGCTTAGAAATGGGGAGGGCCTACGAGCAGTACTTC. Encoded protein: CASSLEMGRAYEQYF. The rearrangement uses TRBV11-2 and TRBJ2-7; 7 bases match TRBD2. The CDR3 is 15 amino acids. The germline V gene encodes CDR1 SGHAT and CDR2 FQNNGV. Trimming removed 0 bases from V and 2 bases from J; junction bases left unmatched: 4.

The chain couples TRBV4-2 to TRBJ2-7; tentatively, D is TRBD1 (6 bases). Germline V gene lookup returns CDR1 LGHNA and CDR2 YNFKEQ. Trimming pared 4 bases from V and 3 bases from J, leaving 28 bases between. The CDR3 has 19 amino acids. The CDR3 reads CASSRSGHPPLRVLYEQYF. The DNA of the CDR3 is TGTGCCAGCAGCCGGTCGGGACACCCTCCTCTACGGGTCCTCTACGAGCAGTACTTC.

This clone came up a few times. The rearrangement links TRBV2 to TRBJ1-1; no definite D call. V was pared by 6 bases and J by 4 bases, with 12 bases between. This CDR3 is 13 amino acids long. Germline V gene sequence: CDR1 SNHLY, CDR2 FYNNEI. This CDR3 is CASSFTVATEAFF. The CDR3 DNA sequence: TGTGCCAGCAGCTTCACAGTTGCCACTGAAGCTTTCTTT.

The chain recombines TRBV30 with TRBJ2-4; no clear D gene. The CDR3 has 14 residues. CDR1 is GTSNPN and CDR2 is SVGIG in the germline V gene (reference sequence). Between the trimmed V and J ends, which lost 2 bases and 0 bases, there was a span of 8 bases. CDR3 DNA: TGTGCCTGGAGTCGTTACAGAGCCAAAAACATTCAGTACTTC. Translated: CAWSRYRAKNIQYF.

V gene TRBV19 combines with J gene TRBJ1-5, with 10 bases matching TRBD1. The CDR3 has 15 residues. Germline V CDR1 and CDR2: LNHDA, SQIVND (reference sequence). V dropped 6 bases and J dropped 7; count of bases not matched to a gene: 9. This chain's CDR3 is CASSLRTGGNQPQHF. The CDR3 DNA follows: TGTGCCAGTAGCCTCAGGACAGGGGGGAACCAGCCCCAGCATTTT.

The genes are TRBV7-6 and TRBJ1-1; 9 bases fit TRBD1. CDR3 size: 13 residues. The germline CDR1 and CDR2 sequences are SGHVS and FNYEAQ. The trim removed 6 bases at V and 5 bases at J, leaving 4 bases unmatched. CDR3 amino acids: CASSSGQGTEAFF. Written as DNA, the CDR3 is TGTGCCAGCAGTTCAGGACAGGGGACTGAAGCTTTCTTT. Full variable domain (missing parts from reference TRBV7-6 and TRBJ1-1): GAGVSQSPRYKVTKRGQDVALRCDPISGHVSLYWYRQALGQGPEFLTYFNYEAQQDKSGLPNDRFSAERPEGSISTLTIQRTEQRDSAMYRCASSSGQGTEAFFGQGTRLTVV.

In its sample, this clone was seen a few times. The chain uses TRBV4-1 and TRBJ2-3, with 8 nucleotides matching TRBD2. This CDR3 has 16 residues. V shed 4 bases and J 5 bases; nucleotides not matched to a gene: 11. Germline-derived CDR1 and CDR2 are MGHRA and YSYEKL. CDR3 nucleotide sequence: TGCGCCAGCAGCCCGGCACCGGGACTAGATGGAGATACGCAGTATTTT. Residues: CASSPAPGLDGDTQYF.

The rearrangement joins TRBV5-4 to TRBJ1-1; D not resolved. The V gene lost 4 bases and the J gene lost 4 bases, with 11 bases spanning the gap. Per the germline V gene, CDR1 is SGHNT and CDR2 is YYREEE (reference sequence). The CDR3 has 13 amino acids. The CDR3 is CASSRVESTEAFF. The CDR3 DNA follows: TGTGCCAGCAGCCGGGTAGAATCCACTGAAGCTTTCTTT.

The CDR3 region has the DNA TGCGCCAGCAGCCAAGAGCCAGGGGGCGTCATTCAGTACTTC. Translated, it gives CASSQEPGGVIQYF. This chain connects TRBV4-3 to TRBJ2-4; 8 bases match TRBD1. The ends lost 0 bases at V and 9 bases at J; junction bases unmatched: 4. Germline lookup yields CDR1 LGHNA and CDR2 YSLEER. The CDR3 consists of 14 residues.

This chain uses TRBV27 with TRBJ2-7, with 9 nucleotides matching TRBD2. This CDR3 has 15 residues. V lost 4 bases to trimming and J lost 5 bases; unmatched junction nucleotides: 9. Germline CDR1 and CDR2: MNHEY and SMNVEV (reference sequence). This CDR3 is CASSWGAGGSHEQYF. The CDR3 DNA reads TGTGCCAGCAGTTGGGGTGCGGGAGGGTCCCACGAGCAGTACTTC.

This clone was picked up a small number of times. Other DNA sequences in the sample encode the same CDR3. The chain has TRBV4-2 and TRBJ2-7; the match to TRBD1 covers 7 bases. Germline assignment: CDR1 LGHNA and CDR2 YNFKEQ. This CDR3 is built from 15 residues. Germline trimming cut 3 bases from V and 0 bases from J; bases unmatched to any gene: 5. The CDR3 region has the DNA TGTGCCAGCAGCCAGGAACAGGGGTTCTCCTACGAGCAGTACTTC. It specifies CASSQEQGFSYEQYF.

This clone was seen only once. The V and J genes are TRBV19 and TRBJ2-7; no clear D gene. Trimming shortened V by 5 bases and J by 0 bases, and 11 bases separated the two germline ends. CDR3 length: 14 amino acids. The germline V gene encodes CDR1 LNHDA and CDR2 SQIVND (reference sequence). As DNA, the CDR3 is TGTGCCAGTAGTTCGTACTTCAACTCCTACGAGCAGTACTTC. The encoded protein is CASSSYFNSYEQYF.

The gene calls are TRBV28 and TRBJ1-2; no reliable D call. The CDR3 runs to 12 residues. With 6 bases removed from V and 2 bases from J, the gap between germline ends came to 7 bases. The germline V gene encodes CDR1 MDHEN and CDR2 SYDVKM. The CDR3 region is CASSPANYGYTF. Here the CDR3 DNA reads TGTGCCAGCAGCCCCGCGAACTATGGCTACACCTTC.

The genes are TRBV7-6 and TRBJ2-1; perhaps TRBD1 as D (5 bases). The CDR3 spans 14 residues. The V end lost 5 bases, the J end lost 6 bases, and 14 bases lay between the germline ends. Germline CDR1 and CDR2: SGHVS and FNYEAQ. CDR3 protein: CASSITPQVNEQFF. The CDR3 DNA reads TGTGCCAGCAGCATAACACCACAGGTCAATGAGCAGTTCTTC.

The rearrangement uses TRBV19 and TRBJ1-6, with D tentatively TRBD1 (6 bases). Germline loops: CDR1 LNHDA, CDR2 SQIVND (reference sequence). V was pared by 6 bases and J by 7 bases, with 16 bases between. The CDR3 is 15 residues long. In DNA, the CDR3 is TGTGCCAGTAGGGTACAGGGTTCGGGGAATTCACCCCTCCACTTT. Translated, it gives CASRVQGSGNSPLHF.

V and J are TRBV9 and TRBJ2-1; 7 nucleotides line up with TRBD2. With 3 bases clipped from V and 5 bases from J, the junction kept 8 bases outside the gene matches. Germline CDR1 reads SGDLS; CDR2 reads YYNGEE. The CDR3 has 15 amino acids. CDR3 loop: CASSASGLSDNEQFF. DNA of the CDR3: TGTGCCAGCAGCGCCTCGGGACTAAGCGACAATGAGCAGTTCTTC.

CDR3 region: CASSFDIGPGGNQPQHF. CDR3 nucleotide sequence: TGTGCCAGCAGCTTCGATATTGGACCGGGGGGGAATCAGCCCCAGCATTTT. This chain connects TRBV7-2 to TRBJ1-5; D might be TRBD1 (5 bases). The CDR3 spans 17 residues. Germline lookup yields CDR1 SGHTA and CDR2 FQGNSA. Trimming removed 3 bases at V and 4 bases at J, with 19 bases between.

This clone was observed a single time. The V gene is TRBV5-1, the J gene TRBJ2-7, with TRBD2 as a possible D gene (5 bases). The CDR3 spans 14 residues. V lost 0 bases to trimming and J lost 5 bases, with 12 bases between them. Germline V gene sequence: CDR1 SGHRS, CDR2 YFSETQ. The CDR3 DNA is TGCGCCAGCAGCTTGGTTTGGAACGGGGACGAGCAGTACTTC. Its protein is CASSLVWNGDEQYF.

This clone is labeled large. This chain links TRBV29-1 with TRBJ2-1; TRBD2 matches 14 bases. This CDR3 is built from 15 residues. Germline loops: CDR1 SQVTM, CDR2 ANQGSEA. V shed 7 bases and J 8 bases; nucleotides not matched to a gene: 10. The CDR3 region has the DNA TGCAGCGCATCGGAGGGACTAGCGGGAGTTTATGAGCAGTTCTTC. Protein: CSASEGLAGVYEQFF.

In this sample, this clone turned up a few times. This CDR3 is CASSFGGGIDTQYF. The CDR3 DNA reads TGTGCCAGCAGTTTCGGCGGAGGAATAGATACGCAGTATTTT. The V gene is TRBV27, the J gene TRBJ2-3; D might be TRBD2 (5 bases). This CDR3 comprises 14 residues. Trimming left V 3 bases short and J 5 bases short, with 12 bases between. Germline V CDR1 and CDR2: MNHEY, SMNVEV (reference sequence).

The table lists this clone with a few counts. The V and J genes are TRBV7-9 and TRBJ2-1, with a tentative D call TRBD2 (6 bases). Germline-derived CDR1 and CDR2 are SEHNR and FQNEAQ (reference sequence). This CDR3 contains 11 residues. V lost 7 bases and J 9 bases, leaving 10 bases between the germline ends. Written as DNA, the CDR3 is TGTGCCAGCATCCCGGGACTTGAGCAGTTCTTC. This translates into CASIPGLEQFF. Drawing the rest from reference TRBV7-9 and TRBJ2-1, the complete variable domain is DTGVSQNPRHKITKRGQNVTFRCDPISEHNRLYWYRQTLGQGPEFLTYFQNEAQLEKSRLLSDRFSAERPKGSFSTLEIQRTEQGDSAMYLCASIPGLEQFFGPGTRLTVL.

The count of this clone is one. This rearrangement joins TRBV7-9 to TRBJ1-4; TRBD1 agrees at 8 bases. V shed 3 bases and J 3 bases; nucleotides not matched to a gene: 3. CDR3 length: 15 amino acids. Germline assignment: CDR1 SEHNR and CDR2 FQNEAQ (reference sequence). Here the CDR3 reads CASSFPQGANEKLFF. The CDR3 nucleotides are TGTGCCAGCAGCTTTCCACAGGGGGCTAATGAAAAACTGTTTTTT.

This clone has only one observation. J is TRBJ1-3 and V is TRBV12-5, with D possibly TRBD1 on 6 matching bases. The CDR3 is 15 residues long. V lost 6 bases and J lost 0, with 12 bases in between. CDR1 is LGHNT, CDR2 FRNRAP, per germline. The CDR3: CASGEDSFSGNTIYF. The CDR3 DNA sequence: TGTGCTAGTGGGGAGGACAGTTTCTCTGGAAACACCATATATTTT.

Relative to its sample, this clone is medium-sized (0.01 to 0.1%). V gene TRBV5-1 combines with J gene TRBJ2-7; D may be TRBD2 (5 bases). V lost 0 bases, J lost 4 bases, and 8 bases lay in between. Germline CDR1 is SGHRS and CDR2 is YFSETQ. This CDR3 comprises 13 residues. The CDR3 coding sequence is TGCGCCAGCAGCTTGGGTCAGCGGTACGAGCAGTACTTC. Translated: CASSLGQRYEQYF.

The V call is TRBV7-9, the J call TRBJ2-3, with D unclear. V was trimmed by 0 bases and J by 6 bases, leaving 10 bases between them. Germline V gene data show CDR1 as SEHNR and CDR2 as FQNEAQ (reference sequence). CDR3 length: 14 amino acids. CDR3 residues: CASSLAYFGDTQYF. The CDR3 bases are TGTGCCAGCAGCTTAGCCTACTTCGGGGATACGCAGTATTTT.

The CDR3 reads CSVDSGKANTGELFF. The CDR3 bases are TGCAGCGTTGATTCCGGGAAAGCGAACACCGGGGAGCTGTTTTTT. V gene TRBV29-1 combines with J gene TRBJ2-2; possibly TRBD2 for D (5 bases). The V and J ends lost 3 bases and 0 bases respectively, with 11 bases between them. Germline lookup yields CDR1 SQVTM and CDR2 ANQGSEA. The CDR3 is 15 residues long.